This T cell receptor beta chain derives from a study of T cells in Graves' hyperthyroidism and ophthalmopathy. This clonotype was recorded at least ten times. RNA transcripts served as the template for amplifying TCR beta CDR3 regions. When the TCR CDR3 underwent first-round RT-PCR, the HTBI primer set was used. One entry per CDR3 protein results from TCRdb running MiXCR on the multiplex PCR reads. Of roughly 500,000 distinct CDR3 sequences detected, 15% to 20% appear once; the ten largest clones hold less than 30%. The sequenced sample was blood. The origin of this receptor is a woman aged 25 to 39 with Graves' ophthalmopathy.

Here the CDR3 DNA reads TGTGCCAGCAGTTACAAACTAAGCAGCTACGAGCAGTACTTC. Its protein product is CASSYKLSSYEQYF. The chain joins TRBV6-2 or TRBV6-3 to TRBJ2-7; D call uncertain. The CDR3 is 14 amino acids. The V and J ends lost 2 bases and 3 bases respectively, with 11 bases between them. CDR1 is MNHEY, CDR2 SVGEGT, per germline.